This TCR beta chain was observed in a study of T cell repertoires in cytomegalovirus infection (dated by TCRdb to 2018 to 2020). Looking at the study overall: Recently identified HLA-C-restricted CMV epitopes, whose presentation resists viral immunomodulation, were targeted by peptide stimulations together with well-studied HLA-B-restricted epitopes. Donor HLA type was relevant to the analysis, because carriage of CMV infection together with the matching HLA type was indicated by public TCR beta signatures. What the authors observed across the whole study: Cumulative frequency of public TCR beta family members discriminated carriers of CMV infection plus the relevant HLA type in this cohort and an independent approximately 360-donor cohort. The ex vivo response was dominated by HLA-C-restricted CMV-specific TCR beta clonotypes, which also provided the single most frequent clonotype in two of eight donors.

The CDR3 goes from the cysteine to the phenylalanine over 15 residues. Of the read, only the CDR3 DNA is kept; its 45 bases are in frame from base 1. The germline V gene encodes CDR1 MDHEN and CDR2 SYDVKM. Trimming takes 5 bases from V and 1 base from J, and the germline ends sit 14 bases apart. This clonotype was counted between two and nine times. Its antigen remains unidentified. Base-call qualities are not available, and no considerably larger clone is one nucleotide away. The treatment or condition label here, explained by the study, means: in vitro stimulation with specific CMV peptide epitopes to enrich CMV-specific T cells. The run used an Illumina HiSeq 1500. The raw public reads went through TCRdb reprocessing: fastp at Q25, MiXCR clone calling, in-frame beta chains kept. CDR3 protein duplicates are merged, each entry listing the most common genes and DNA. Within this sample are tens of thousands of distinct CDR3 sequences, with 20% of them counted one time only. The ten largest clones represent roughly two thirds of the sample.

The chain was built from TRBV28 and TRBJ1-1; D gene: possibly TRBD1, on 6 matching bases. This receptor was taken from a human donor in good health (CMV status not recorded). Some clones in this sample may be carry-over from other donors' samples. This sample comprised CD8+ T cells from cultured PBMCs, obtained from culture after CMV antigen stimulation. The DNA is TGTGCCAGCAGTGCCCGACAGGCGCCGAACACTGAAGCTTTCTTT. This encodes CASSARQAPNTEAFF.